This T cell receptor (beta chain) emerged from a study of human T cells and chemical hapten exposure. Specified time point: patch test 3, about 24 weeks after DPC sensitization. Treatment denoted: therapeutic diphenylcyclopropenone sensitization with weekly scalp DPC. Trimming removed 5 bases from V and 1 base from J, with 19 bases in between. Per the germline V gene, CDR1 is SEHNR and CDR2 is FQNEAQ (reference sequence). The CDR3 is 17 residues long. TCRdb re-called the RACE reads through MiXCR, storing one row per CDR3 protein. Counted here are roughly 200,000 distinct CDR3 sequences, about 22% occurring once; the ten biggest clones make up about 2.5%.

The TCR was taken from a woman between 40 and 55 years old with alopecia areata. Some clones in this sample may be carry-over from other donors' samples. This specimen was whole blood, taken in connection with sensitization to the hapten diphenylcyclopropenone (DPC). This chain connects TRBV7-9 to TRBJ2-3; D gene ambiguous. In nucleotides, the CDR3 is TGTGCCAGCAGCCGCTATCGGACGGCCCGTGGCACAGATACGCAGTATTTT. As protein: CASSRYRTARGTDTQYF.